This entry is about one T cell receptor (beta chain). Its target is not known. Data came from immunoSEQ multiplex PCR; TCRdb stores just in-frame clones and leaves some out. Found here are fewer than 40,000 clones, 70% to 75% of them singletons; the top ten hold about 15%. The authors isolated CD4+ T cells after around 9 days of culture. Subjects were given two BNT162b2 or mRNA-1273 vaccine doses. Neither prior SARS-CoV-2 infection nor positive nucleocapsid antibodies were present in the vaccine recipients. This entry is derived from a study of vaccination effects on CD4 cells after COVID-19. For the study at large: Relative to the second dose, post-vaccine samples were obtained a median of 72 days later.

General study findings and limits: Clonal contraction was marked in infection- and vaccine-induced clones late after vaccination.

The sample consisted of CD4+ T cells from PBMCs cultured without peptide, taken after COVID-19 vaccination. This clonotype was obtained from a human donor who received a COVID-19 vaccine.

The CDR3 loop reads CASSLDRVNEQYF. Here the CDR3 DNA reads TGCGCCAGCAGCCTGGACAGGGTGAACGAGCAGTACTTC. The rearrangement joins TRBV5-1 to TRBJ2-7; 8 bases line up with TRBD1. Germline V gene sequence: CDR1 SGHRS, CDR2 YFSETQ. V lost 4 bases to trimming and J lost 5 bases; unmatched junction nucleotides: 5. This CDR3 has 13 amino acids.